This entry lists 23 T cell receptor beta chains sequenced from one sample in a study of blood T cell repertoires in COVID-19. TCRdb keeps only in-frame clones here, not all; method: immunoSEQ multiplex PCR. The data show 150,000 to 190,000 clones, with about 88% seen just once and 7.5% to 8.5% held by the top ten. Specimen: peripheral blood. Source of these receptors: an older woman with COVID-19, enrolled during active disease.

The V and J genes are TRBV9 and TRBJ2-5, with 8 bases aligning to TRBD1. The CDR3 is 13 amino acids. Per germline, CDR1 SGDLS and CDR2 YYNGEE. V lost 0 bases to trimming and J lost 9 bases; unmatched junction nucleotides: 4. In DNA, the CDR3 is TGTGCCAGCAGCGTAGATCGGACAGGGCCCCAGTACTTC. It is translated as CASSVDRTGPQYF.

CDR3 protein: CASTQFVINQPQHF. CDR3 in DNA: TGTGCCAGCACGCAGTTCGTCATCAATCAGCCCCAGCATTTT. V and J are TRBV6-5 and TRBJ1-5; D unclear. Germline V gives CDR1 MNHEY, CDR2 SVGAGI. This CDR3 is 14 amino acids long. V was cut by 7 bases and J by 3 bases, with 13 bases left in between.

This chain connects TRBV7-8 to TRBJ1-6, with 11 nucleotides matching TRBD1. From germline, CDR1 is SGHVS and CDR2 FQNEAQ. This CDR3 contains 14 residues. J gave up 10 bases and V 4 bases, and 3 bases lay outside the gene matches. DNA for the CDR3: TGTGCCAGCAGCTGGACAGGGGGCAAATCACCCCTCCACTTT. Protein sequence: CASSWTGGKSPLHF.

This clone was recorded at least ten times. The chain links TRBV5-4 to TRBJ1-1; 7 bases are shared with TRBD1. Germline loops: CDR1 SGHNT, CDR2 YYREEE (reference sequence). This CDR3 is 13 amino acids long. V was clipped by 3 bases and J by 4 bases; unmatched bases: 3. The CDR3 nucleotides read TGTGCCAGCAGCTCCAGGGGGGTCACTGAAGCTTTCTTT. The encoded protein is CASSSRGVTEAFF.

V gene TRBV9 combines with J gene TRBJ2-7; tentative D call: TRBD2 (6 bases). V was trimmed by 3 bases and J by 6 bases, leaving 16 bases between them. CDR1 is SGDLS and CDR2 is YYNGEE in the germline V gene. The CDR3 is 14 residues long. The CDR3: CASSAGALASEQYF. For the CDR3, the DNA is TGTGCCAGCAGCGCGGGAGCCCTAGCCAGCGAGCAGTACTTC.

This rearrangement joins TRBV30 to TRBJ1-2; no firm D call. Germline loops: CDR1 GTSNPN, CDR2 SVGIG (reference sequence). V dropped 2 bases and J dropped 4 bases, with 5 bases sitting between them. CDR3 length equals 11 residues. CDR3 nucleotide sequence: TGTGCCTGGAGTCCAGGCTATGGCTACACCTTC. It yields the protein CAWSPGYGYTF.

The chain uses TRBV24-1 and TRBJ2-5, with TRBD1 matching 7 bases. Germline assignment: CDR1 KGHDR and CDR2 SFDVKD. Trimming took 9 bases from V and 7 from J; bases not matched to a gene: 4. The CDR3 loop spans 11 amino acids. The CDR3 nucleotides read TGTGCCACCGGACAGGAGAGGACCCAGTACTTC. It translates to CATGQERTQYF.

The chain has TRBV5-5 and TRBJ2-1; 10 bases are shared with TRBD2. The CDR3 runs to 18 residues. V gave up 4 bases and J gave up 0 bases; unmatched junction bases: 10. CDR1 and CDR2 (germline): SGHKS, YYEKEE (reference sequence). The CDR3 is CASSPKISSGSSYNEQFF. The CDR3, as DNA: TGTGCCAGCAGCCCCAAAATATCTAGCGGGAGCTCCTACAATGAGCAGTTCTTC.

Worth noting for this clone: Distinct nucleotide sequences in the sample also encode this CDR3. Here the CDR3 reads CASSISDYSNQPQHF. DNA of the CDR3: TGTGCCAGTAGTATATCAGACTATAGCAATCAGCCCCAGCATTTT. The J gene is TRBJ1-5, the V gene TRBV19, with D unresolved. Between the trimmed V and J ends, which lost 2 bases and 0 bases, there was a span of 8 bases. Germline CDR1 and CDR2: LNHDA and SQIVND (reference sequence). This CDR3 has 15 amino acids.

A word on this clone: Other DNA sequences in the same sample also yield this CDR3. The rearrangement links TRBV5-4 to TRBJ2-7; D might be TRBD2 (7 bases). The CDR3 runs to 15 residues. The germline CDR1 and CDR2 sequences are SGHNT and YYREEE (reference sequence). Trimming cost V 0 bases and J 0 bases, with 10 bases left between them. CDR3 nucleotides: TGTGCCAGCAGCTTGGGCGGGGGCTACTCCTACGAGCAGTACTTC. Translation gives CASSLGGGYSYEQYF.

This rearrangement joins TRBV20-1 to TRBJ1-1; a possible D gene is TRBD1 (6 bases). The CDR3 has 11 amino acids. The germline V gene encodes CDR1 DFQATT and CDR2 SNEGSKA (reference sequence). The V end was cut by 4 bases, the J end by 5 bases, with 8 bases between. CDR3 DNA sequence: TGCAGTGCTAACAGGGAAACTGAAGCTTTCTTT. It yields the protein CSANRETEAFF.

The rearrangement links TRBV2 to TRBJ2-2, with 7 nucleotides matching TRBD1. V lost 7 bases, J lost 0 bases, and 5 bases stayed unmatched. Germline CDR1 reads SNHLY; CDR2 reads FYNNEI. The CDR3 is 15 residues long. CDR3 loop: CASNRQGANTGELFF. The CDR3 region has the DNA TGTGCCAGCAACCGACAGGGAGCGAACACCGGGGAGCTGTTTTTT. The entire variable domain, with the rest obtained from reference TRBV2 and TRBJ2-2, is as follows: EPEVTQTPSHQVTQMGQEVILRCVPISNHLYFYWYRQILGQKVEFLVSFYNNEISEKSEIFDDQFSVERPDGSNFTLKIRSTKLEDSAMYFCASNRQGANTGELFFGEGSRLTVL.

This clone occurred a few times. The chain is built from TRBV6-1 and TRBJ2-7; 8 bases agree with TRBD1. Germline loops: CDR1 MNHNS, CDR2 SASEGT. CDR3 length: 15 residues. J lost 3 bases, V lost 3 bases, and 7 bases had no gene match. As DNA, the CDR3 is TGTGCCAGCAGTGAGAGTGGACAGGGACGCTACGAGCAGTACGTC. This encodes CASSESGQGRYEQYV.

V gene TRBV18 combines with J gene TRBJ1-3, with D unclear. Per the germline V gene, CDR1 is KGHSH and CDR2 is LQKENI. The V end lost 4 bases, the J end lost 1 base, and 11 bases lay between the germline ends. The CDR3 length is 15 residues. The CDR3 sequence: CASSLLSISGNTIYF. DNA for the CDR3: TGTGCCAGCTCACTACTGTCCATATCTGGAAACACCATATATTTT.

This chain links TRBV7-9 with TRBJ1-5, with D uncertain. Trimming cost V 4 bases and J 2 bases, with 12 bases left between them. Germline V lookup: CDR1 SEHNR, CDR2 FQNEAQ (reference sequence). CDR3 length equals 15 residues. The CDR3 coding sequence is TGTGCCAGCAGCTCTGCTAGAGAGGGCAATCAGCCCCAGCATTTT. Encoded protein: CASSSAREGNQPQHF.

Only a few counts were recorded for this clone. Written as DNA, the CDR3 is TGTGCCAGCAGTTTGTTAGGGACAGGGGGCGTTGGAGGCTATGGCTACACCTTC. Protein sequence: CASSLLGTGGVGGYGYTF. The gene calls are TRBV27 and TRBJ1-2; TRBD1 aligns across 12 bases. V was clipped by 3 bases and J by 4 bases; unmatched bases: 12. CDR1 is MNHEY, CDR2 SMNVEV, per germline (reference sequence). The CDR3 spans 18 residues.

The chain is built from TRBV19 and TRBJ1-2; 9 nucleotides line up with TRBD1. CDR3 length equals 14 residues. Germline CDR1 and CDR2: LNHDA and SQIVND (reference sequence). V trimming: 6 bases; J trimming: 5 bases; junction bases outside the gene matches: 7. The CDR3 nucleotides are TGTGCCAGTAGCTCCACAGGGGGCGCATATGGCTACACCTTC. Amino acid sequence: CASSSTGGAYGYTF.

The chain couples TRBV2 to TRBJ2-1; 7 nucleotides align to TRBD1. V lost 6 bases to trimming and J lost 6 bases; unmatched junction nucleotides: 8. Germline V gives CDR1 SNHLY, CDR2 FYNNEI. This CDR3 is built from 14 residues. The CDR3 spells CASRTDRSSNEQFF. CDR3 DNA: TGTGCCAGCAGAACGGACAGGTCGTCCAATGAGCAGTTCTTC.

This chain connects TRBV19 to TRBJ2-2; D is uncertain. Trimming took off 7 bases at V and 6 bases at J, with 6 bases between the two ends. The CDR3 sequence is 11 residues long. Germline assignment: CDR1 LNHDA and CDR2 SQIVND (reference sequence). CDR3 residues: CASIRAGELFF. The CDR3 DNA reads TGTGCCAGTATCCGCGCCGGGGAGCTGTTTTTT.

CDR3 amino acids: CASSIGREGEQFF. CDR3 nucleotides: TGTGCCAGTAGTATAGGGAGGGAGGGTGAGCAGTTCTTC. The gene calls are TRBV19 and TRBJ2-1; TRBD2 matches at 7 bases. CDR3 length: 13 amino acids. V lost 1 base, J lost 9 bases, and 3 bases stayed unmatched. Germline V gene data show CDR1 as LNHDA and CDR2 as SQIVND (reference sequence).

CDR3 sequence reads: CASSPGTGVWETQYF. CDR3 bases: TGTGCCAGCAGTCCCGGGACAGGGGTGTGGGAGACCCAGTACTTC. This chain joins TRBV2 and TRBJ2-5; 10 nucleotides line up with TRBD1. The J segment lost 5 bases and the V segment lost 5 bases, leaving 8 bases of the junction unmatched. CDR1 and CDR2 (germline): SNHLY, FYNNEI. This CDR3 has 15 residues.

This clone came up once. The V call is TRBV9, the J call TRBJ1-2; D remains ambiguous. The V end lost 1 base, the J end lost 9 bases, and 10 bases lay between the germline ends. The CDR3 spans 12 residues. Germline V gene lookup returns CDR1 SGDLS and CDR2 YYNGEE. CDR3 protein: CASSVFGERYTF. The DNA for the CDR3 is TGTGCCAGCAGCGTATTCGGGGAGCGCTACACCTTC.

This clone was detected only once. The rearrangement uses TRBV9 and TRBJ2-2; possibly TRBD1 for D (6 bases). Trimming left V 0 bases short and J 1 base short, with 13 bases between. Germline V gives CDR1 SGDLS, CDR2 YYNGEE. The CDR3 has 17 residues. DNA of the CDR3: TGTGCCAGCAGCGTAGCCCCGGGACAACGGAACACCGGGGAGCTGTTTTTT. The encoded protein is CASSVAPGQRNTGELFF. Full variable domain (rest looked up from reference TRBV9 and TRBJ2-2): DSGVTQTPKHLITATGQRVTLRCSPRSGDLSVYWYQQSLDQGLQFLIQYYNGEERAKGNILERFSAQQFPDLHSELNLSSLELGDSALYFCASSVAPGQRNTGELFFGEGSRLTVL.